The 8 T cell receptor beta chains below come from one sample, sequenced in a study of blood T cell repertoires in COVID-19. Some clones are missing from TCRdb's copy, which holds only in-frame ones; the method was immunoSEQ multiplex PCR. The sample lists roughly 140,000 clones; 75% to 85% were seen once. Material: peripheral blood. The receptor source for this set is a woman between 45 and 65 years old with acute or convalescent COVID-19.

This rearrangement joins TRBV3-1 (or the pseudogene TRBV3-2) to TRBJ2-2; TRBD2 agrees at 14 bases. V was clipped by 6 bases and J by 5 bases; unmatched bases: 11. Germline lookup yields CDR1 LGHDT and CDR2 YNNKEL (reference sequence). This CDR3 region has 18 residues. The CDR3 here is CASRGWGLAGVRTGELFF. CDR3 nucleotide sequence: TGTGCCAGCAGGGGATGGGGACTAGCGGGAGTTCGGACCGGGGAGCTGTTTTTT.

This chain connects TRBV19 to TRBJ1-1; D possibly corresponds to TRBD1 (5 bases). This CDR3 region has 14 residues. Trimming left V 1 base short and J 8 bases short, with 14 bases between. The V gene's germline CDR1 is LNHDA and CDR2 SQIVND (reference sequence). The CDR3 reads CASSIGPGGVEAFF. CDR3 in DNA: TGTGCCAGTAGTATAGGGCCTGGAGGGGTGGAAGCTTTCTTT.

V and J are TRBV2 and TRBJ1-1, with 11 bases aligning to TRBD1. CDR1 and CDR2 (germline): SNHLY, FYNNEI. The junction had 7 bases not matched to a gene; V was cut back by 6 bases and J by 4 bases. There are 15 residues in the CDR3. The CDR3 loop is CASRGQGVIPTEAFF. The CDR3 region has the DNA TGTGCCAGCAGGGGACAGGGGGTAATCCCCACTGAAGCTTTCTTT.

The chain employs TRBV5-1 and TRBJ1-4; the D is unclear. The V gene's germline CDR1 is SGHRS and CDR2 YFSETQ. This CDR3 comprises 14 residues. Trimming left V 0 bases short and J 8 bases short, with 11 bases between. This CDR3 reads CASSLGMENEKLFF. In DNA, the CDR3 is TGCGCCAGCAGCTTGGGGATGGAGAACGAAAAACTGTTTTTT.

This clone appeared a single time. The chain uses TRBV12-3 or TRBV12-4 and TRBJ2-7; D call uncertain. CDR3 size: 13 residues. The V and J ends lost 2 bases and 8 bases respectively, with 13 bases between them. The chain's CDR3 is CASSLSRSAQQYF. Written as DNA, the CDR3 is TGTGCCAGCAGTTTATCTAGGAGCGCACAGCAGTACTTC.

The chain carries TRBV6-5 and TRBJ2-6; the D is unclear. Germline V gene sequence: CDR1 MNHEY, CDR2 SVGAGI. This CDR3 spans 14 amino acids. V dropped 11 bases and J dropped 0 bases, with 11 bases sitting between them. The CDR3 sequence is CAGTLSSGANVLTF. CDR3 DNA sequence: TGTGCCGGCACTCTGAGCTCTGGGGCCAACGTCCTGACTTTC.

The rearrangement uses TRBV7-2 and TRBJ2-7, with TRBD2 matching 8 bases. Germline V gene data show CDR1 as SGHTA and CDR2 as FQGNSA. After removal of 5 bases from V and 2 bases from J, the junction contained 5 bases not matched to a gene. CDR3 length: 14 residues. The CDR3 sequence: CASSRGGRTYEQYF. The CDR3 bases are TGTGCCAGCAGCCGCGGGGGGCGAACCTACGAGCAGTACTTC.

The J gene is TRBJ1-1, the V gene TRBV27; 9 bases agree with TRBD1. Germline trimming cut 5 bases from V and 0 bases from J; bases unmatched to any gene: 7. The CDR3 has 16 amino acids. Germline V gene data show CDR1 as MNHEY and CDR2 as SMNVEV (reference sequence). The CDR3 loop is CASSLDRGSMNTEAFF. Written as DNA, the CDR3 is TGTGCCAGCAGTCTAGACAGGGGGAGCATGAACACTGAAGCTTTCTTT.